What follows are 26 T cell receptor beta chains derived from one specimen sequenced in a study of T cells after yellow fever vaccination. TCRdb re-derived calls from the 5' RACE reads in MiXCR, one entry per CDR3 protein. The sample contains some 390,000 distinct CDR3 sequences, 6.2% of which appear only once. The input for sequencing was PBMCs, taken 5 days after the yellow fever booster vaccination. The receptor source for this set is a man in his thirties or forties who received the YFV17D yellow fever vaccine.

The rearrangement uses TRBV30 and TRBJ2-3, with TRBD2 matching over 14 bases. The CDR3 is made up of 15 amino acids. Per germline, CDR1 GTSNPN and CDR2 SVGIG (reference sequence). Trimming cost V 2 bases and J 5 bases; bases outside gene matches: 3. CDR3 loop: CAWSTGLAGGDTQYF. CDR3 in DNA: TGTGCCTGGAGTACCGGACTAGCGGGGGGAGATACGCAGTATTTT.

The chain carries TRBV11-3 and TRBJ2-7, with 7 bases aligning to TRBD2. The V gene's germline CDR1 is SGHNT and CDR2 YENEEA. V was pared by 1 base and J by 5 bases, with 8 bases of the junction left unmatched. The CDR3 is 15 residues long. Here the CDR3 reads CASSLGGRELNEQYF. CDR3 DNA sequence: TGTGCCAGCAGCTTAGGAGGGCGGGAGTTAAACGAGCAGTACTTC.

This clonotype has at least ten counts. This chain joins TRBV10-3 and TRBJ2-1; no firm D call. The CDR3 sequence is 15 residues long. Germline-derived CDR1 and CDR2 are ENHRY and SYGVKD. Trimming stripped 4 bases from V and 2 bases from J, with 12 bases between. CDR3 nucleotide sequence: TGTGCCATCAGTGCGGACCTCCGGCCCTACAATGAGCAGTTCTTC. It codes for CAISADLRPYNEQFF.

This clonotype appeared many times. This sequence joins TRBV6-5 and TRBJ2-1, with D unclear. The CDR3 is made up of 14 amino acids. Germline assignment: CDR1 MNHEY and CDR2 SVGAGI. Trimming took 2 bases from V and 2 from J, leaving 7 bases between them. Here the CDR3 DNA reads TGTGCCAGCAGTTACCGGCAGACCTACAATGAGCAGTTCTTC. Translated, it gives CASSYRQTYNEQFF.

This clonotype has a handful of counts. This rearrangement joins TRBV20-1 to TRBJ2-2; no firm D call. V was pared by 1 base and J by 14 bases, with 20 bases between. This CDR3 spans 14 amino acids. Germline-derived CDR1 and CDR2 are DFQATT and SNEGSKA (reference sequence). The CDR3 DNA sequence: TGCAGTGCTAGAGGGGCCACCCCGGGCGAACGACTGTTTTTT. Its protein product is CSARGATPGERLFF.

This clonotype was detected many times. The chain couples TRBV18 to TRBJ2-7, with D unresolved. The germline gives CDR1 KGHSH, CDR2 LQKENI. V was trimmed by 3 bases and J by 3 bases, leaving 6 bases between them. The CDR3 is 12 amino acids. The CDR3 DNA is TGTGCCAGCTCACCCTCAATCTACGAGCAGTACTTC. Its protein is CASSPSIYEQYF.

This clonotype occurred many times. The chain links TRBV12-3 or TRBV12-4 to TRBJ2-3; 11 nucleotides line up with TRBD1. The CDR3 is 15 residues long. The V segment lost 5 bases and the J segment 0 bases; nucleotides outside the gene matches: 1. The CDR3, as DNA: TGTGCCAGCAGTGGGACAGGGGGTAGCACAGATACGCAGTATTTT. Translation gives CASSGTGGSTDTQYF.

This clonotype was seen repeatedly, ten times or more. The CDR3 sequence: CATSESSEVYNEQFF. The CDR3 bases are TGTGCCACCAGTGAGTCTAGCGAGGTCTACAATGAGCAGTTCTTC. The chain has TRBV24-1 and TRBJ2-1, with D possibly matching TRBD2 (6 bases). Trimming cost V 4 bases and J 3 bases, with 12 bases left between them. The CDR3 contains 15 residues. Germline CDR1 is KGHDR and CDR2 is SFDVKD.

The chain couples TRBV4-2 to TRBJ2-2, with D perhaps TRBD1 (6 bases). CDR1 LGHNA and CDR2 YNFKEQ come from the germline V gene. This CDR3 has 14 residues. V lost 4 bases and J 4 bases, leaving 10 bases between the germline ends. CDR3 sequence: CASSLQGSTGELFF. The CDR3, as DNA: TGTGCCAGCAGCCTGCAGGGGAGCACCGGGGAGCTGTTTTTT.

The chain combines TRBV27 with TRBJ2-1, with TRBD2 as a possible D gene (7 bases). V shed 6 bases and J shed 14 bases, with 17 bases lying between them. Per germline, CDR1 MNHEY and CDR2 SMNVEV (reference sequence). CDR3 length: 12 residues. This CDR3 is CASSPMGGGEFF. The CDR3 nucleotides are TGTGCCAGCAGCCCTATGGGAGGGGGGGAGTTCTTC.

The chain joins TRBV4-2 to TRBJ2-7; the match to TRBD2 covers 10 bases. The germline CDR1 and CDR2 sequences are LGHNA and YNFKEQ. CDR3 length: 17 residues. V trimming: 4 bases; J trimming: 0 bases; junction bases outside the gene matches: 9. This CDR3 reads CASSPDRGTSVSYEQYF. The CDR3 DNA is TGTGCCAGCAGCCCCGACCGGGGGACTAGCGTCTCCTACGAGCAGTACTTC.

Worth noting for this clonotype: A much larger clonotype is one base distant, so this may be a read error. CDR3 residues: CAGSFATGGSSTDTQYF. The CDR3 DNA follows: TGCGCCGGCAGCTTCGCGACTGGCGGGAGTAGCACAGATACGCAGTATTTT. This sequence joins TRBV5-1 and TRBJ2-3; 7 bases agree with TRBD2. The CDR3 contains 17 residues. Germline-derived CDR1 and CDR2 are SGHRS and YFSETQ. Looking up the rest from reference TRBV5-1 and TRBJ2-3 gives the full variable domain: KAGVTQTPRYLIKTRGQQVTLSCSPISGHRSVSWYQQTPGQGLQFLFEYFSETQRNKGNFPGRFSGRQFSNSRSEMNVSTLELGDSALYLCAGSFATGGSSTDTQYFGPGTRLTVL.

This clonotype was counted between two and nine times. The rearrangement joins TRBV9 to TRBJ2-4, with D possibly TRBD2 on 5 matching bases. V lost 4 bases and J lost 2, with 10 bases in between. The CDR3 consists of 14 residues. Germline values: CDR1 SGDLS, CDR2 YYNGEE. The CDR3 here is CASSIPGSKNIQYF. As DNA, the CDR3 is TGTGCCAGCAGCATCCCGGGGTCCAAAAACATTCAGTACTTC.

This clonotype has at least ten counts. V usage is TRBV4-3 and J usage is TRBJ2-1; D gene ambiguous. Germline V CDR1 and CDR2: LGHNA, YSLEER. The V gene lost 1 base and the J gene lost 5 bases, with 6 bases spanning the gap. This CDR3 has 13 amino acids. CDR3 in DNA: TGCGCCAGCAGCCAAGGGATACACAATGAGCAGTTCTTC. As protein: CASSQGIHNEQFF.

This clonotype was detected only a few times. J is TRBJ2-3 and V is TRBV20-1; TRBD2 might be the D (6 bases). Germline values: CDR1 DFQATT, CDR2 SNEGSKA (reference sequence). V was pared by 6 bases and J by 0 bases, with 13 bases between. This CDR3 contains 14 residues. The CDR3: CSAPISGSTDTQYF. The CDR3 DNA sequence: TGCAGTGCGCCTATCAGCGGGAGCACAGATACGCAGTATTTT.

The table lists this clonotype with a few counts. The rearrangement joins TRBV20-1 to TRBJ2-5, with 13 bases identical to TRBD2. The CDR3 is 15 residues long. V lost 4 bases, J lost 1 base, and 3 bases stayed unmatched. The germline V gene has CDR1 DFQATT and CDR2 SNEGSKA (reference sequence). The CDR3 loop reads CSAIRTSGSQETQYF. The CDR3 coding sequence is TGCAGTGCTATCAGGACTAGCGGGAGCCAAGAGACCCAGTACTTC.

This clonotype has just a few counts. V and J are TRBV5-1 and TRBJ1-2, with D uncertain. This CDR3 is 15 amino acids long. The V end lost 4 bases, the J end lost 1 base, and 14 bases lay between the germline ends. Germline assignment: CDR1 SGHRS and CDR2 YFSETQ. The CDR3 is CASSGEWDGNYGYTF. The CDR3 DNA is TGCGCCAGCAGCGGCGAGTGGGATGGTAACTATGGCTACACCTTC.

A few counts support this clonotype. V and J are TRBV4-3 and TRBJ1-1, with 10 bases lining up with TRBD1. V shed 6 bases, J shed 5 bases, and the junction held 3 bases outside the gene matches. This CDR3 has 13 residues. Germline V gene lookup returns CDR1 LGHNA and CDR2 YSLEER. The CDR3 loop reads CASRDRGGTEAFF. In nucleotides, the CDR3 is TGCGCCAGCAGGGACAGGGGGGGAACTGAAGCTTTCTTT.

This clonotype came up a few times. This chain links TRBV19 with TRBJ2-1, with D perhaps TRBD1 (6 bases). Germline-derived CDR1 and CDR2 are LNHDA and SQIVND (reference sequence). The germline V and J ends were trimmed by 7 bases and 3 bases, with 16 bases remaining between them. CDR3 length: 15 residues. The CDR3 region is CASKNNRVRYNEQFF. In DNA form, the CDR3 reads TGTGCCAGTAAAAATAACAGGGTACGCTACAATGAGCAGTTCTTC.

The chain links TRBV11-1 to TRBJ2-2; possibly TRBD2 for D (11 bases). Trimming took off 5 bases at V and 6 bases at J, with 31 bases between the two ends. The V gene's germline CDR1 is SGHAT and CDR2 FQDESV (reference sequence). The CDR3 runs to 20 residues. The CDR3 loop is CASSAGTGASGRNLAGELFF. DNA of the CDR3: TGTGCCAGCAGCGCCGGGACAGGGGCTAGCGGGAGGAATCTGGCCGGGGAGCTGTTTTTT.

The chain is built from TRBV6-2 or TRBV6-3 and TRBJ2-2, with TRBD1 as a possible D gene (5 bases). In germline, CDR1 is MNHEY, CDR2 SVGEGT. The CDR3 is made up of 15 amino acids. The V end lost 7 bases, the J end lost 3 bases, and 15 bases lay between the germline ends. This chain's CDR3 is CASNSWGSYTGELFF. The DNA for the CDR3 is TGTGCCAGCAACTCTTGGGGCTCGTACACCGGGGAGCTGTTTTTT.

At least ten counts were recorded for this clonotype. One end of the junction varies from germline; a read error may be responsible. The chain's CDR3 is CASSLSAGGSGVRVF. The CDR3 DNA sequence: TGCGCCAGCAGCTTGTCAGCGGGAGGATCGGGCGTTAGGGTCTTC. The chain combines TRBV5-1 with TRBJ2-1, with 9 bases identical to TRBD2. The V gene's germline CDR1 is SGHRS and CDR2 YFSETQ. This CDR3 has 15 amino acids.

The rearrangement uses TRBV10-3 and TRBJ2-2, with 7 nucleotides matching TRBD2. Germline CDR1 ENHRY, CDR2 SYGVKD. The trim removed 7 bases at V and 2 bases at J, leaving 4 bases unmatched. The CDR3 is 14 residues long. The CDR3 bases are TGTGCCATCAAGCCTAGCGGAAACACCGGGGAGCTGTTTTTT. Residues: CAIKPSGNTGELFF.

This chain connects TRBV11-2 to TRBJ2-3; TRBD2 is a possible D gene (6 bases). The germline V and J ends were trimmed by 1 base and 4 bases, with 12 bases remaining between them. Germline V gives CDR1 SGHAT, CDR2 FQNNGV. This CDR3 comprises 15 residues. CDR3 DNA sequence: TGTGCCAGCAGCTTAGTCCCGGGAGCGGCAGATACGCAGTATTTT. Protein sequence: CASSLVPGAADTQYF.

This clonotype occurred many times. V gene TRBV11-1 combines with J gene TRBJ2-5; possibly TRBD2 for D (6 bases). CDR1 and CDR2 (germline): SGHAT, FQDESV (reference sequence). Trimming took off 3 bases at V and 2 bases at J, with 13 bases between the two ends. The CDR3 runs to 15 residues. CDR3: CASSFQRVSQETQYF. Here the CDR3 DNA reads TGTGCCAGCAGCTTTCAGCGGGTCTCACAAGAGACCCAGTACTTC.

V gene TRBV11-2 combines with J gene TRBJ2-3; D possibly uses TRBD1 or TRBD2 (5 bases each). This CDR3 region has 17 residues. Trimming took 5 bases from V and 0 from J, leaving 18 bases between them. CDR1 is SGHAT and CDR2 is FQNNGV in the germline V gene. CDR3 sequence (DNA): TGTGCCAGCAGCCCAACTGGGCGTGGGGGTAGCACAGATACGCAGTATTTT. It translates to CASSPTGRGGSTDTQYF.